This record covers a single T cell receptor beta chain. These data originate in a study of cytomegalovirus exposure and HLA in healthy donors. Study details: An earlier analysis identified 117 million unique TCR beta sequences in 170 million or so T cells.

60 Vbeta and 13 Jbeta primers were used in PCR. Measured with immunoSEQ multiplex PCR; TCRdb has only the in-frame clones, and not every one. The sample has 180,000 or so clones; around 86% are singletons. Trimming cost V 6 bases and J 4 bases; bases outside gene matches: 12. Germline V gene lookup returns CDR1 SGHTA and CDR2 FQGNSA. This CDR3 is built from 15 residues. The gene calls are TRBV7-2 and TRBJ2-7; TRBD1 agrees at 7 bases. The sequence derives from a woman aged 45-65 years in good health and CMV-seropositive. Input material: PBMCs. Written as DNA, the CDR3 is TGTGCCAGCAGACAAGGACAGGCGAAATTGTACGAGCAGTACTTC. It yields the protein CASRQGQAKLYEQYF.